These T cell receptor beta chains were read from a single sample in a study of T-cell reconstitution after alpha-beta-depleted transplantation in children. TCRdb called the PCR reads again in MiXCR, with one record for every CDR3 protein. The repertoire includes roughly 500,000 distinct CDR3 sequences, 30% to 35% of them detected once, and approximately 2.3% sits in the top ten. Sequenced here: PBMCs from the stem cell graft donor, sampled from the stem cell graft. All receptors derive from a human donor who donated a stem cell graft to a child with aplastic anemia. Each CDR3 is given with its conserved first and last residue. The order of the fields is V gene, D gene, J gene, clone size, CDR3 DNA, CDR3 protein. D genes are given only for firm matches. Some rows have no size entry. The others give once, few or many, or a class for an expanded clone.

>TRBV4-3|TRBD2|TRBJ2-1|.
TGCGCCAGCAGCCTCAACCGGGGGGACAATGAGCAGTTCTTC
CASSLNRGDNEQFF
>TRBV29-1|.|TRBJ1-3|.
TGCAGCGTCGGAAGGGGGTCTGGCTCTGGAAACACCATATATTTT
CSVGRGSGSGNTIYF
>TRBV7-6|TRBD2|TRBJ2-1|once
TGTGCCAGCAGCTTATCGGGAGGTCCAAGCGATGAGCAGTTCTTC
CASSLSGGPSDEQFF
>TRBV20-1|.|TRBJ2-3|few
TGCAGTGCTAGGGGCCCCGCAGATACGCAGTATTTT
CSARGPADTQYF
>TRBV7-3|TRBD1|TRBJ2-2|.
TGTGCCAGCAGACCCGAGGGGGCGTTGAACACCGGGGAGCTGTTTTTT
CASRPEGALNTGELFF
>TRBV6-2/TRBV6-3|TRBD1|TRBJ2-7|.
TGTGCCAGCGGACTTACGACAGGGCCCTACGAGCAGTACTTC
CASGLTTGPYEQYF
>TRBV27|TRBD2|TRBJ2-1|few
TGTGCCAGCAGTCTTCCCCTAGCGGGAGGAGCCAATGAGCAGTTCTTC
CASSLPLAGGANEQFF
>TRBV7-2|.|TRBJ2-5|.
TGTGCCAGCAGCGCAGTTACAGAGACCCAGTACTTC
CASSAVTETQYF
>TRBV6-1|.|TRBJ2-2|.
TGTGCCAGCAGTCCCCAGGGTGTCAGCGGGGAGCTGTTTTTT
CASSPQGVSGELFF
>TRBV12-3/TRBV12-4|.|TRBJ1-2|.
TGTGCCAGCAGTTTTATTGAGGGGTTAGGCTACACCTTC
CASSFIEGLGYTF
>TRBV6-1|TRBD1|TRBJ1-5|.
TGTGCCAGCAGTAAAACAGGGGAAATTTGGTCCCAGCATTTT
CASSKTGEIWSQHF
>TRBV9|.|TRBJ2-6|.
TGTGCCAGCAGCGTAGACCGCCGGGGTGGGGCCAACGTCCTGACTTTC
CASSVDRRGGANVLTF
>TRBV25-1|TRBD1|TRBJ1-2|.
TGTGCCAGCAGTGACGGGACAGGGCCACATGGCTACACCTTC
CASSDGTGPHGYTF
>TRBV25-1|TRBD1|TRBJ2-1|.
TGTGCCAGCAGTGAGAGGACAGGGTTCGGCAACAATGAGCAGTTCTTC
CASSERTGFGNNEQFF
>TRBV5-1|.|TRBJ2-3|few
TGCGCCAGCAGCTCAGGGCAGATCACAGATACGCAGTATTTT
CASSSGQITDTQYF
>TRBV20-1|.|TRBJ1-6|few
TGCAGTGCTAGACCGGCTGCTAATTCACCCCTCCACTTT
CSARPAANSPLHF
>TRBV5-6|TRBD2|TRBJ2-3|.
TGTGCCAGCAGCCCGGAAGGGCTAGCGGGGAGCACAGATACGCAGTATTTT
CASSPEGLAGSTDTQYF
>TRBV20-1|TRBD2|TRBJ2-1|few
TGCAGTGCTAGAGATCTAGGGCCCGGCGGGAGCTCCTACAATGAGCAGTTCTTC
CSARDLGPGGSSYNEQFF
>TRBV18|.|TRBJ2-3|.
TGTGCCAGCTCACCACCGTGGGATTCAGATACGCAGTATTTT
CASSPPWDSDTQYF
>TRBV7-3|.|TRBJ2-2|.
TGTGCCTGCAGGGGGGGCCCTGCGAACACCGGGGAGCTGTTTTTT
CACRGGPANTGELFF
>TRBV7-2|.|TRBJ2-6|many
TGTGCCAGCAGCTTAGACACCGGGACTGGGGCCAACGTCCTGACTTTC
CASSLDTGTGANVLTF
>TRBV12-3/TRBV12-4|.|TRBJ2-7|.
TGTGCCAGCAGTTCTTCAGGGGGGCTATCCTACGAGAAGTACTTC
CASSSSGGLSYEKYF
>TRBV7-2|TRBD2|TRBJ2-5|.
TGTGCCAGCAGCTTAAGGCGGGGAGGGCTGTGGAAGACCCAGTACTTC
CASSLRRGGLWKTQYF
>TRBV27|.|TRBJ2-6|few
TGTGCCAGCAGTTTCCGGTCTGGGGCCAACGTCCTGACTTTC
CASSFRSGANVLTF
>TRBV9|TRBD2|TRBJ2-1|few
TGTGCCAGCAGCTCCCCCGAGACTAGCGGGAACCATGAGCAGTTCTTC
CASSSPETSGNHEQFF
>TRBV25-1|.|TRBJ1-4|.
TGTGCCAGCAGTGAATCTGGGGAGCCCTTTTCGATCGGCGAAAAACTGTTTTTT
CASSESGEPFSIGEKLFF
>TRBV7-2|TRBD2|TRBJ2-7|few
TGTGCCAGCAGCTTAGAACCTAGCGGGAGATACGAGCAGTACTTC
CASSLEPSGRYEQYF
>TRBV14|.|TRBJ2-1|.
TGTGCCAGCAGCCAAGTAAAGCGTGTAGAGCAGTTCTTC
CASSQVKRVEQFF
>TRBV6-1|.|TRBJ1-5|few
TGTGCCAGCAGTGGGCTGGGGTCGGTGGGGCAGACCGAGTCTAGCAATCAGCCCCAGCATTTT
CASSGLGSVGQTESSNQPQHF
>TRBV19|TRBD1|TRBJ1-5|once
TGTGCCAGTAGTCCTCAACAGGGGGCGAGCAATCAGCCCCAGCATTTT
CASSPQQGASNQPQHF
>TRBV18|.|TRBJ1-1|.
TGTGCCAGCTCACCACAGGGGGAAAGAACTGAAGCTTTCTTT
CASSPQGERTEAFF
>TRBV20-1|TRBD2|TRBJ2-1|.
TGCAGTGCCTCACCGGGACTAGCGGGAGGGGGACCTTACAATGAGCAGTTCTTC
CSASPGLAGGGPYNEQFF
>TRBV27|.|TRBJ1-1|.
TGTGCCAGCGCAACTGGGGGGTTGAACACTGAAGCTTTCTTT
CASATGGLNTEAFF
>TRBV30|TRBD1|TRBJ2-3|few
TGTGCCTGGAGGAGGACAGGGGGCGCGTATACGCAGTATTTT
CAWRRTGGAYTQYF
>TRBV27|TRBD2|TRBJ2-1|once
TGTGCCAGCCAGGAGCGGGAGAATCCCTACAATGAGCAGTTCTTC
CASQERENPYNEQFF
>TRBV29-1|.|TRBJ2-3|.
TGCAGCGTCGAACAGGGACTGACAGATACGCAGTATTTT
CSVEQGLTDTQYF
>TRBV4-3|.|TRBJ2-4|.
TGCGCCAGCAGCCAAGATCCGAGGGCCCAAAACATTCAGTACTTC
CASSQDPRAQNIQYF
>TRBV5-6|.|TRBJ2-1|.
TGTGCCAGCAGCTTAACCCTACTTAGCTCCTACAATGAGCAGTTCTTC
CASSLTLLSSYNEQFF
>TRBV5-5|TRBD2|TRBJ2-5|.
TGTGCCAGCAGCATAAAAGCGGGAGGGCCAGGGTACCAAGAGACCCAGTACTTC
CASSIKAGGPGYQETQYF
>TRBV6-2/TRBV6-3|.|TRBJ2-5|few
TGTGCCAGCAGTTCCGTTACGGACAGCCAAGAGACCCAGTACTTC
CASSSVTDSQETQYF
>TRBV19|TRBD2|TRBJ2-1|.
TGTGCCAGTAGCCCTAGACTAGCTCAGTACAATGAGCAGTTCTTC
CASSPRLAQYNEQFF
>TRBV7-2|TRBD1|TRBJ1-5|few
TGTGCCAGCAGCTTCGACAGGGCTAGCAATCAGCCCCAGCATTTT
CASSFDRASNQPQHF
>TRBV9|TRBD2|TRBJ2-3|once
TGTGCCAGCAGTAAGACTAGCGGGACCACAGATACGCAGTATTTT
CASSKTSGTTDTQYF
>TRBV6-1|.|TRBJ1-2|.
TGTGCCAGCAGCCCACACAGGGCCCCGGGGGGCTACACCTTC
CASSPHRAPGGYTF
>TRBV21-1|.|TRBJ2-7|.
TGTGCCAGCAGCAAAGACCCGGATCCGACCTCCTACGAGCAGTACTTC
CASSKDPDPTSYEQYF
>TRBV6-2/TRBV6-3|.|TRBJ2-1|.
TGTGCCAGCAGTTACTCGGGGGAAGGGGGTGAGCAGTTCTTC
CASSYSGEGGEQFF
>TRBV6-2/TRBV6-3|TRBD2|TRBJ2-1|once
TGTGCCAGCACCACCGGACTAGCGGGAGGATACTACAATGAGCAGTTCTTC
CASTTGLAGGYYNEQFF
>TRBV28|.|TRBJ2-3|.
TGTGCCAGCAGCACCCGGACTCCACATACGCAGTATTTT
CASSTRTPHTQYF
>TRBV20-1|.|TRBJ1-5|few
TGCAGTGCTAGAGAGGAGCACCTTATAGGCAATCAGCCCCAGCATTTT
CSAREEHLIGNQPQHF
>TRBV3-1|.|TRBJ2-5|.
TGTGCCAGTTACGAAAGGGGGTACAGGGGAGGAGAGACCCAGTACTTC
CASYERGYRGGETQYF
>TRBV19|.|TRBJ2-1|.
TGTGCCAGTAGTATCCAGATTATCGATGAGCAGTTCTTC
CASSIQIIDEQFF
>TRBV29-1|.|TRBJ2-7|.
TGCAGCGTTGAAGACGACCGGGATCCCTCCTACGAGCAGTACTTC
CSVEDDRDPSYEQYF
>TRBV7-2|.|TRBJ2-7|.
TGTGCCAGCAGCCTCCGGGCTTCACACTACGAGCAGTACTTC
CASSLRASHYEQYF
>TRBV18|.|TRBJ1-2|.
TGTGCCAGCTCACCTGACCCCCTGTATGGCTACACCTTC
CASSPDPLYGYTF
>TRBV18|TRBD1|TRBJ2-1|few
TGTGCCAGCTCTCATTCGGGACAGGCATACAATGAGCAGTTCTTC
CASSHSGQAYNEQFF